This T cell receptor (beta chain) was found in a study of cytomegalovirus exposure and HLA in healthy donors. The CDR3 sequence is 17 residues long. The ends lost 1 base at V and 0 bases at J; junction bases unmatched: 7. Germline V gives CDR1 GTSNPN, CDR2 SVGIG (reference sequence). The study ran its PCR with 60 Vbeta and 13 Jbeta primers. The repertoire was sequenced with immunoSEQ multiplex PCR; TCRdb's copy has only in-frame clones and lacks some. Here the sample spans over 250,000 clones, around 86% being singletons. Findings of the study overall: Among donors in an Asian-associated ancestry cluster, a later analysis reportedly found fewer N-insertions than the roughly 700-donor mean. In an earlier analysis, in 587 donors, most V segments appeared productive either ~90% or ~30% of the time. Presence/absence analyses assumed roughly uniform sequencing depth across donors, which may not hold.

As concerns this clone: Its antigen is currently unknown.

This chain uses TRBV30 with TRBJ1-4; TRBD1 agrees at 8 bases. This TCR derives from a man aged 40-50 years in good health and CMV-seropositive. Sequenced sample: PBMCs. CDR3 sequence reads: CAWSEFTGGATNEKLFF. For the CDR3, the DNA is TGTGCCTGGAGTGAGTTCACAGGGGGAGCAACTAATGAAAAACTGTTTTTT.